The clone carrying this TCR beta chain was seen a handful of times. Antigen specificity is unknown. This was the immunoSEQ version 4 assay in survey mode. TCRdb keeps only in-frame clones here, not all; method: immunoSEQ multiplex PCR. The sample holds some 58,000 clones; about 77% are singletons and the top ten take about 1.5%. The data stem from a study of persistence of HIV-infected CD4 T cells. CDR3 size: 17 residues. Germline V gives CDR1 MGHRA, CDR2 YSYEKL. The ends were cut back, 0 bases at V and 9 bases at J, with 18 bases in the middle. Overlapping HIV-1 Gag 15-mer peptides at 0.95 to 1 ug per peptide per mL were used. Sorted nonresponding memory CD4+ T cells were CD40L-negative, CD69-negative, CD45RO-high. Donors had CD4+ T cell counts above 400 cells/uL and were CMV-seropositive.

The chain couples TRBV4-1 to TRBJ1-6; D ambiguous. Material: CD4+ T cells sorted from PBMCs after approximately 19-hour stimulation, obtained from a patient who received antiretroviral therapy. This TCR came from an adult man with HIV who was CMV-seropositive. The CDR3 spells CASSQESRTDQSSPLHF. In DNA, the CDR3 is TGCGCCAGCAGCCAAGAGTCAAGAACAGATCAGAGTTCACCCCTCCACTTT.